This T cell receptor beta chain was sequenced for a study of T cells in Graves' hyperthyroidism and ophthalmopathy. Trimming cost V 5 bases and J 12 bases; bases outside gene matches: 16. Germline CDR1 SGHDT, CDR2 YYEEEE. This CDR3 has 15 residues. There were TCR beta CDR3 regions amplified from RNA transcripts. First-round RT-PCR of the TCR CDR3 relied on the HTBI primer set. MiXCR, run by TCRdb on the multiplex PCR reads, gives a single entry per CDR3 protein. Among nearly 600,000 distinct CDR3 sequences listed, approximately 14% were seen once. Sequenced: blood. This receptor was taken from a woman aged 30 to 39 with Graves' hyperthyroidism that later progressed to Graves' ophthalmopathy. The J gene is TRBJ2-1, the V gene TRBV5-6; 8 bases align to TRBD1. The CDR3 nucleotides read TGTGCCAGCAGGCCAGACCGGGACAGGTTGATTAGGCAGTTCTTC. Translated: CASRPDRDRLIRQFF.